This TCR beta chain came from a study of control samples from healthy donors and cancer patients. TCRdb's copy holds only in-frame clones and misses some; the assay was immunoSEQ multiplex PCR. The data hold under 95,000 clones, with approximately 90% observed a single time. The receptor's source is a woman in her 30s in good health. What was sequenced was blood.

Here the CDR3 DNA reads TGTGCCAGCTCGGCGACAGGGGGATTGGGGCCCCAGCATTTT. Protein product: CASSATGGLGPQHF. The chain joins TRBV6-4 to TRBJ1-5; 9 nucleotides align to TRBD1. Germline V CDR1 and CDR2: MRHNA, SNTAGT. This CDR3 is built from 14 residues. J was trimmed by 9 bases and V by 8 bases; bases with no gene match: 11.